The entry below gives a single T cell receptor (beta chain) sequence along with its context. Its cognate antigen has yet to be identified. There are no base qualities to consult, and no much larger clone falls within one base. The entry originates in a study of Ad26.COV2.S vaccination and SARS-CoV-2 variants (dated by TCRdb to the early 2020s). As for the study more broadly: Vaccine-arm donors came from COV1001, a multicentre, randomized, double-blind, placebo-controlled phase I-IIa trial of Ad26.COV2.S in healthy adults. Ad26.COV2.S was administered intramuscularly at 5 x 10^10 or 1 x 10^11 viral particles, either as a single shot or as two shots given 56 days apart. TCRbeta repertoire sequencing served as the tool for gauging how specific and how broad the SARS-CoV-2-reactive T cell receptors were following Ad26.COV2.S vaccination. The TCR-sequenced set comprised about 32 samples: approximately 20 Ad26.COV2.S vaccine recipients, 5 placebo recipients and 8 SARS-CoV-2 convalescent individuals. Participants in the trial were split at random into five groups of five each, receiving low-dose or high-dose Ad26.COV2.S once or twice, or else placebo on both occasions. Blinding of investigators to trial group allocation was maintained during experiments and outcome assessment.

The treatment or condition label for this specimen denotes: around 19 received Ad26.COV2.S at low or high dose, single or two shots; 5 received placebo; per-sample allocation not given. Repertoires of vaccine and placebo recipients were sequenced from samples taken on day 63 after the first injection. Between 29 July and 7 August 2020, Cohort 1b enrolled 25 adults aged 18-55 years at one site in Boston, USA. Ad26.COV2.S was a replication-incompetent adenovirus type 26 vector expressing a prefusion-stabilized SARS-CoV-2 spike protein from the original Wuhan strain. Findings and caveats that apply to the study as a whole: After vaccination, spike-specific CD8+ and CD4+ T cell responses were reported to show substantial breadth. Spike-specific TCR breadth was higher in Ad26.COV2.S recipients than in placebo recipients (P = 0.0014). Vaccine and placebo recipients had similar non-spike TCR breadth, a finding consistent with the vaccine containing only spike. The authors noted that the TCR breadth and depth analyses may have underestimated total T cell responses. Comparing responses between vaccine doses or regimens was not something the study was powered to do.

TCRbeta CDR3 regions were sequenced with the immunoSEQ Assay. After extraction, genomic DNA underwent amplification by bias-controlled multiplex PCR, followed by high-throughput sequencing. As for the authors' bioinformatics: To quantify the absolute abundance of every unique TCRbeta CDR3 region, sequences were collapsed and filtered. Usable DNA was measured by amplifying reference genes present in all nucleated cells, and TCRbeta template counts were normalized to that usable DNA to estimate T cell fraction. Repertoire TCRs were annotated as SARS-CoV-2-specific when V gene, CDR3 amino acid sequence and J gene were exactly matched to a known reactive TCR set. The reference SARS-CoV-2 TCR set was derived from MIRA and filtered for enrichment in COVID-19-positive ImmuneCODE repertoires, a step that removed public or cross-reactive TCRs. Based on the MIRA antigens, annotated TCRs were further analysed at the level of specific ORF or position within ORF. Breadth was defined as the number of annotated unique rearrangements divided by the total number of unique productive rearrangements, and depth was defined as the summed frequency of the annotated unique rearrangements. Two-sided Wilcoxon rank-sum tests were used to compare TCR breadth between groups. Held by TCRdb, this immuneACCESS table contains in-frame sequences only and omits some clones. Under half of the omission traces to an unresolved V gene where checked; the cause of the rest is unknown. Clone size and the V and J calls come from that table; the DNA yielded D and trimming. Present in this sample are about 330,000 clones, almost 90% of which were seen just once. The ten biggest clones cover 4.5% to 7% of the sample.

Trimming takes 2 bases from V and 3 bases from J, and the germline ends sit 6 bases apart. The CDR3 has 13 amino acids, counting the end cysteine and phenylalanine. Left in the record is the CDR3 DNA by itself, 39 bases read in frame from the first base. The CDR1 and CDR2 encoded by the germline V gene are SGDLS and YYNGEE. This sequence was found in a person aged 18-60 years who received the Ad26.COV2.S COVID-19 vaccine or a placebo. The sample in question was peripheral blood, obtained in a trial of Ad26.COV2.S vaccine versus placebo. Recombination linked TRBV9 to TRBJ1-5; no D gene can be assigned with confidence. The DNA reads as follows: TGTGCCAGCAGCGTTAACCTCAATCAGCCCCAGCATTTT. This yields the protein CASSVNLNQPQHF.